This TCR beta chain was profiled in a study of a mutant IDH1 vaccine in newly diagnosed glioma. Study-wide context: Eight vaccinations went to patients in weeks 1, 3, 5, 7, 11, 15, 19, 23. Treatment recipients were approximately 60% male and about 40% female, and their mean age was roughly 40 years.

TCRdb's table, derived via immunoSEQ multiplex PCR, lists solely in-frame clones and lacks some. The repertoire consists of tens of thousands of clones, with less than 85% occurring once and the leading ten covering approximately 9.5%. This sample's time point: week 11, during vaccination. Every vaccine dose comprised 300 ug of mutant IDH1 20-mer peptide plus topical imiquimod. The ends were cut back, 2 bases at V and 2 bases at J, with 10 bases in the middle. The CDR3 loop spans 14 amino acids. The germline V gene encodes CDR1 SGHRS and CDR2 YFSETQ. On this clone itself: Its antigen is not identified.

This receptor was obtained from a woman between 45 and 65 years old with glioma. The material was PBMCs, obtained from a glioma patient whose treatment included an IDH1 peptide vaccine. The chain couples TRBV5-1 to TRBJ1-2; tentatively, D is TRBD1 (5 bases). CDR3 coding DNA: TGCGCCAGCAGCTTAGGGGATTTAAACTATGGCTACACCTTC. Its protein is CASSLGDLNYGYTF.